A single sample is the source of the 4 T cell receptor beta chains below, sequenced in a study of T cell responses to AZD1222 COVID-19 vaccine. Data came from immunoSEQ multiplex PCR; TCRdb stores just in-frame clones and leaves some out. The table lists 100,000 to 150,000 clones, 80% to 95% of them singletons, with roughly 1% in the top ten. Here the sequenced sample was peripheral blood, taken 28 days after the second AZD1222 dose. These receptors all come from an adult who received the AZD1222 COVID-19 vaccine.

This sequence joins TRBV7-6 and TRBJ2-5; TRBD2 is a possible D gene (6 bases). Per germline, CDR1 SGHVS and CDR2 FNYEAQ. The CDR3 is 16 residues long. Trimming shortened V by 0 bases and J by 2 bases, and 13 bases separated the two germline ends. The CDR3 DNA reads TGTGCCAGCAGCTTAGCGGGTCTAGCGCCTCAAGAGACCCAGTACTTC. Translated: CASSLAGLAPQETQYF.

This clone was picked up one time. The chain combines TRBV7-2 with TRBJ2-1; perhaps TRBD1 as D (6 bases). V was clipped by 5 bases and J by 10 bases, with 21 bases between them. CDR3 length: 15 residues. From germline, CDR1 is SGHTA and CDR2 FQGNSA. CDR3: CASSPPGQLPWEQFF. For the CDR3, the DNA is TGTGCCAGCAGCCCACCGGGACAACTCCCTTGGGAGCAGTTCTTC.

The V gene is TRBV19, the J gene TRBJ1-1, with D hard to call. This CDR3 contains 16 residues. V lost 6 bases, J lost 1 base, and 18 bases lay in between. Germline V gene lookup returns CDR1 LNHDA and CDR2 SQIVND (reference sequence). CDR3 sequence reads: CASSPPVVGRNTEAFF. The CDR3 DNA reads TGTGCCAGTAGCCCCCCTGTAGTAGGTAGGAACACTGAAGCTTTCTTT.

This clone came up once. This chain joins TRBV11-3 and TRBJ1-2, with D unresolved. The germline gives CDR1 SGHNT, CDR2 YENEEA. This CDR3 has 13 amino acids. Trimming pared 0 bases from V and 6 bases from J, leaving 8 bases between. The DNA for the CDR3 is TGTGCCAGCAGCTTAGAGGGAGGGCATGGCTACACCTTC. It is translated as CASSLEGGHGYTF.